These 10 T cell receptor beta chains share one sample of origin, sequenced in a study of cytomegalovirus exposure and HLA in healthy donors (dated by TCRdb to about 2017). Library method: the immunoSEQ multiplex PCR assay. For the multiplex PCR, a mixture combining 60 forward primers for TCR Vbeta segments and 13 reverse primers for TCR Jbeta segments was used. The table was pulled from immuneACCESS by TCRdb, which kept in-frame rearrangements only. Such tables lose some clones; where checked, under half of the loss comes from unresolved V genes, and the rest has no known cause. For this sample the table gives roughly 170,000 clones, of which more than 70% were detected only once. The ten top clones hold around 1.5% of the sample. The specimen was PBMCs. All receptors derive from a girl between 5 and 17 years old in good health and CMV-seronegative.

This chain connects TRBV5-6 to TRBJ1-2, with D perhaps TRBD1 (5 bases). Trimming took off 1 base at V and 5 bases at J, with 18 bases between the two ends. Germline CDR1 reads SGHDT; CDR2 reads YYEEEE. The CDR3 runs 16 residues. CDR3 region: CASSLSGLQLQYGYTF. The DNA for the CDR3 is TGTGCCAGCAGCTTGTCAGGGCTACAGCTACAGTATGGCTACACCTTC.

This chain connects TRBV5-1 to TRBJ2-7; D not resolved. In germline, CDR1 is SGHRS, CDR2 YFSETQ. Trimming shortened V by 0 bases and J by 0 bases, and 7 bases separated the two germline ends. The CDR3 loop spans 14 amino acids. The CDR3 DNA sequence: TGCGCCAGCAGCTTGGAGAGTAGCTCCTACGAGCAGTACTTC. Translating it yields CASSLESSSYEQYF.

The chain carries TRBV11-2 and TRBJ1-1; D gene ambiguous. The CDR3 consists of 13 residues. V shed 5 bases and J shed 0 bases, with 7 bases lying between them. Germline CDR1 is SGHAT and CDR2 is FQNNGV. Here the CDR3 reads CASSVGLNTEAFF. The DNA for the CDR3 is TGTGCCAGCAGCGTCGGGTTGAACACTGAAGCTTTCTTT.

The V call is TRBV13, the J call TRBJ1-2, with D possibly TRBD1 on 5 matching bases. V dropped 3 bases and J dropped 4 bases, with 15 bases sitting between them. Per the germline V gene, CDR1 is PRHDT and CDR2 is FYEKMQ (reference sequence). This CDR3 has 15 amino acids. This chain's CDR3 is CASSFQTAPSYGYTF. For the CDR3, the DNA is TGTGCCAGCAGCTTCCAGACAGCGCCTTCCTATGGCTACACCTTC.

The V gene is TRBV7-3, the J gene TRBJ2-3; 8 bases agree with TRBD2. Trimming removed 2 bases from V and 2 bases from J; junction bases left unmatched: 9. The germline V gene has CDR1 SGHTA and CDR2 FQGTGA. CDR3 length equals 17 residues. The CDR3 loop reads CASSLDWRGANTDTQYF. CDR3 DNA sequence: TGTGCCAGCAGCTTAGATTGGCGGGGGGCGAACACAGATACGCAGTATTTT.

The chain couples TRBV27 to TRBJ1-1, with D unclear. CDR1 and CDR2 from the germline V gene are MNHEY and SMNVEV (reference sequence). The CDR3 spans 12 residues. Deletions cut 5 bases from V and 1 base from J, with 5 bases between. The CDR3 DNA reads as TGTGCCAGCAGTCGGGGGAACACTGAAGCTTTCTTT. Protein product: CASSRGNTEAFF.

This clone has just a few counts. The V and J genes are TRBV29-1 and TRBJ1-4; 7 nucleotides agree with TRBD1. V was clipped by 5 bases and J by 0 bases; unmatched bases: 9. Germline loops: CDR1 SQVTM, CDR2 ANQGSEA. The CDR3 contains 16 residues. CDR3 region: CSVLTGTLATNEKLFF. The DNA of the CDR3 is TGCAGCGTTCTGACAGGGACCCTTGCAACTAATGAAAAACTGTTTTTT.

CDR3 bases: TGTGCCAGCGGAATGGGACTAGCGGGGCCGGATACGCAGTATTTT. Translating gives CASGMGLAGPDTQYF. The chain links TRBV25-1 to TRBJ2-3, with 13 bases lining up with TRBD2. Looked up from germline, CDR1 is MGHDK and CDR2 is SYGVNS. V was clipped by 8 bases and J by 6 bases; unmatched bases: 8. CDR3 length: 15 residues.

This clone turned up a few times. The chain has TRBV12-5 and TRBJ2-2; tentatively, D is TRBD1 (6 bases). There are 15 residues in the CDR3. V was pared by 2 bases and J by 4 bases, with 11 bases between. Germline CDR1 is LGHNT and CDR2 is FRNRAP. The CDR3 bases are TGTGCTAGTGGTTTGCCAGGGGATGTCACCGGGGAGCTGTTTTTT. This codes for CASGLPGDVTGELFF. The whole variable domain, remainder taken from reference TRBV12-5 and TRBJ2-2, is DARVTQTPRHKVTEMGQEVTMRCQPILGHNTVFWYRQTMMQGLELLAYFRNRAPLDDSGMPKDRFSAEMPDATLATLKIQPSEPRDSAVYFCASGLPGDVTGELFFGEGSRLTVL.

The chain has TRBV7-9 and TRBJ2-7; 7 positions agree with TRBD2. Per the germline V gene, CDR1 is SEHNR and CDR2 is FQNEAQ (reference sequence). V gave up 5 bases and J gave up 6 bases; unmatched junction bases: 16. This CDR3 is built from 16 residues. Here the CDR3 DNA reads TGTGCCAGCAGCGCCCCGGGGGGTTCGCCATTCTTCGAGCAGTACTTC. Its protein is CASSAPGGSPFFEQYF.